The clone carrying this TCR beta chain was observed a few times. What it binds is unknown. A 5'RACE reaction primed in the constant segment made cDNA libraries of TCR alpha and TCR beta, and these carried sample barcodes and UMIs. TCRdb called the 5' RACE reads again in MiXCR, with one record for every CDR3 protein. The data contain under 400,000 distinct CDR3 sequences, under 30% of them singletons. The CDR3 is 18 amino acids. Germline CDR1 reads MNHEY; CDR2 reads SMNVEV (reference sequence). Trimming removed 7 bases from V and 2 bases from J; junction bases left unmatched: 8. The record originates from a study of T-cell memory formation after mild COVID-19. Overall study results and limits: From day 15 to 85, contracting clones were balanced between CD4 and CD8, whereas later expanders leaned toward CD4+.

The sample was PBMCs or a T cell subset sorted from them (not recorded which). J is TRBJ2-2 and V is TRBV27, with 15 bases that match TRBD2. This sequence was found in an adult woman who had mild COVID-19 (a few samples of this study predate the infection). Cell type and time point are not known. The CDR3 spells CASMGLAGGGRNTGELFF. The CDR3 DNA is TGTGCCAGCATGGGACTAGCGGGAGGCGGTCGTAACACCGGGGAGCTGTTTTTT.